The subject of this entry is one T cell receptor (beta chain). One end of the junction is discordant with germline, which a read error may explain. Methods used by the authors: Reference gene primers were amplified, and this amplification served to estimate nucleated cell counts. TCRdb keeps only in-frame clones here, not all; method: immunoSEQ multiplex PCR. D and trimming were read from the DNA, whereas the V and J calls and clone size are those reported in that table. The sample carries a few hundred thousand clones, over 65% recorded once. This sample was included in a study of blood T cell repertoires in COVID-19. Study at large: Sources were T cells, B-cell-depleted T cells, or PBMCs; the material itself was cDNA or gDNA.

Germline values: CDR1 SGHTA, CDR2 FQGNSA. This CDR3 is 17 amino acids long. The TCR comes from a human donor with acute or convalescent COVID-19. The donor label of this sample is uncertain. The sequenced sample consisted of peripheral blood. This chain joins TRBV7-2 and TRBJ2-7, with 7 bases matching TRBD2. CDR3 in DNA: TGTGCCAGCAGCCTAGCCCCCCTGGGGAGGGCCTTCTACGAGCAGTACTTC. This gives the protein CASSLAPLGRAFYEQYF.